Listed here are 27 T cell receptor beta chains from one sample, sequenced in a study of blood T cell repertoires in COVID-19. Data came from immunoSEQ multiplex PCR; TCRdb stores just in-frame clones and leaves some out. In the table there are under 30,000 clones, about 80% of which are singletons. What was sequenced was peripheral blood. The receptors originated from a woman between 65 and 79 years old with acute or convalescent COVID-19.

The CDR3 region has the DNA TGTGCCAGCAGCTTGGCCGTAGGACAGGGGTTCACAGATACGCAGTATTTT. Translated, it gives CASSLAVGQGFTDTQYF. The V and J genes are TRBV5-6 and TRBJ2-3, with 9 bases aligning to TRBD1. Germline trimming cut 0 bases from V and 2 bases from J; bases unmatched to any gene: 7. The V gene's germline CDR1 is SGHDT and CDR2 YYEEEE. The CDR3 spans 17 residues.

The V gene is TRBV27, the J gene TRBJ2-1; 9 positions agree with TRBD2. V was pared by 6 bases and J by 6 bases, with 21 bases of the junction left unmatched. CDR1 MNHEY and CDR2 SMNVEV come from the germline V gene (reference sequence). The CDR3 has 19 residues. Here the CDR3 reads CASSRPLVSGGRAGNEQFF. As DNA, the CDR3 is TGTGCCAGCAGCCGACCCCTGGTGTCTGGCGGGAGGGCCGGCAATGAGCAGTTCTTC.

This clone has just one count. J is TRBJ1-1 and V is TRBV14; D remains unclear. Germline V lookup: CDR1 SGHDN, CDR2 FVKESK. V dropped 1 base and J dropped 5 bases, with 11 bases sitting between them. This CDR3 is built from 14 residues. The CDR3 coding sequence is TGTGCCAGCAGCCAAGCGGGGTTTGGTACTGAAGCTTTCTTT. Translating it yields CASSQAGFGTEAFF.

Here the CDR3 DNA reads TGTGCCAGCAGCCTGCGGGGGGGCCAAGAGACCCAGTACTTC. It translates to CASSLRGGQETQYF. V and J are TRBV5-4 and TRBJ2-5, with 9 bases identical to TRBD2. CDR1 and CDR2 from the germline V gene are SGHNT and YYREEE (reference sequence). Trimming at V came to 4 bases and at J to 1 base, leaving 2 bases not matched to a gene. CDR3 length: 14 residues.

This CDR3 reads CASSSGLAGPLLRNIQYF. In nucleotides, the CDR3 is TGTGCCAGCAGCTCCGGACTAGCGGGACCCCTATTGAGAAACATTCAGTACTTC. The chain combines TRBV7-3 with TRBJ2-4; TRBD2 matches 12 bases. Unmatched junction bases numbered 13, after V lost 4 bases and J lost 6 bases. Per the germline V gene, CDR1 is SGHTA and CDR2 is FQGTGA. This CDR3 has 18 amino acids.

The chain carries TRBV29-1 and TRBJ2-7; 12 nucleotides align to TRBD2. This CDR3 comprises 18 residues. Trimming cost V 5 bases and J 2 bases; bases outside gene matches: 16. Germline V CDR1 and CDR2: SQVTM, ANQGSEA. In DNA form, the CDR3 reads TGCAGCGTTTACAAGGGAGCACTAGCGGGAGGCAGACCCTACGAGCAGTACTTC. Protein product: CSVYKGALAGGRPYEQYF.

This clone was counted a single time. The CDR3 loop reads CASSLTGRTGELFF. The CDR3 bases are TGTGCCAGCAGTTTGACAGGGAGGACCGGGGAGCTGTTTTTT. This rearrangement joins TRBV2 to TRBJ2-2; D might be TRBD1 (7 bases). Germline CDR1 and CDR2: SNHLY and FYNNEI. The CDR3 consists of 14 residues. With 5 bases removed from V and 5 bases from J, the gap between germline ends came to 12 bases. Complete variable domain (other parts from reference TRBV2 and TRBJ2-2): EPEVTQTPSHQVTQMGQEVILRCVPISNHLYFYWYRQILGQKVEFLVSFYNNEISEKSEIFDDQFSVERPDGSNFTLKIRSTKLEDSAMYFCASSLTGRTGELFFGEGSRLTVL.

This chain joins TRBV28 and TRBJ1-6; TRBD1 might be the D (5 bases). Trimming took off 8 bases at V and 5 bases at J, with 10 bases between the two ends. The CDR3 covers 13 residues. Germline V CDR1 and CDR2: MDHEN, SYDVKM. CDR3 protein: CASGAGHNSPLHF. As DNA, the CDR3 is TGTGCCAGCGGGGCAGGCCATAATTCACCCCTCCACTTT. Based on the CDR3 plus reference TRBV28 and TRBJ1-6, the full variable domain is DVKVTQSSRYLVKRTGEKVFLECVQDMDHENMFWYRQDPGLGLRLIYFSYDVKMKEKGDIPEGYSVSREKKERFSLILESASTNQTSMYLCASGAGHNSPLHFGNGTRLTVT.

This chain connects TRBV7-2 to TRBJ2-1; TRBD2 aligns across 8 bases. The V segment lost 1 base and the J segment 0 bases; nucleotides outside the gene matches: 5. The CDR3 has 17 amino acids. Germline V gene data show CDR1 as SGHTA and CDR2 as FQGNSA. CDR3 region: CASSLVGGGSSYNEQFF. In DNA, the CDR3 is TGTGCCAGCAGCTTAGTCGGGGGGGGGAGCTCCTACAATGAGCAGTTCTTC.

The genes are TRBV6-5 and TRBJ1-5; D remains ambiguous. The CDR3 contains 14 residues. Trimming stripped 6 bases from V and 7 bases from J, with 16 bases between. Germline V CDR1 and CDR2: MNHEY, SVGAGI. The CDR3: CASSDAQAGQPQHF. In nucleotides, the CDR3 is TGTGCCAGCAGCGACGCCCAGGCGGGACAGCCCCAGCATTTT.

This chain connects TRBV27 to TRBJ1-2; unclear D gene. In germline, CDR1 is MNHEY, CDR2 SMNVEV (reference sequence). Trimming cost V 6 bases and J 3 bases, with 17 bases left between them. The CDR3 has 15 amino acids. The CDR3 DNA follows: TGTGCCAGCAGGTTACGGGCGTGGGGAGACTATGGCTACACCTTC. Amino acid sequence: CASRLRAWGDYGYTF.

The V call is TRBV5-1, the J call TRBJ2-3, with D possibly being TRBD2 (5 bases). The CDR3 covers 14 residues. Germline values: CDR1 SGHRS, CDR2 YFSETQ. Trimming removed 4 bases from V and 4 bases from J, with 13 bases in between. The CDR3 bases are TGCGCCAGCAGCCTGGGCCAGGAGGCAGATACGCAGTATTTT. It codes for CASSLGQEADTQYF.

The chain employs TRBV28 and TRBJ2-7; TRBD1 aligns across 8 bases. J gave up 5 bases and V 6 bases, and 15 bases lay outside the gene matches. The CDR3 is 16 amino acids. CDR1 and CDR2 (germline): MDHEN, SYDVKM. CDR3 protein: CASSHPVQGGGDEQYF. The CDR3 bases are TGTGCCAGCAGCCATCCGGTACAGGGGGGAGGAGACGAGCAGTACTTC. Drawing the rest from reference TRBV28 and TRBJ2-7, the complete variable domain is DVKVTQSSRYLVKRTGEKVFLECVQDMDHENMFWYRQDPGLGLRLIYFSYDVKMKEKGDIPEGYSVSREKKERFSLILESASTNQTSMYLCASSHPVQGGGDEQYFGPGTRLTVT.

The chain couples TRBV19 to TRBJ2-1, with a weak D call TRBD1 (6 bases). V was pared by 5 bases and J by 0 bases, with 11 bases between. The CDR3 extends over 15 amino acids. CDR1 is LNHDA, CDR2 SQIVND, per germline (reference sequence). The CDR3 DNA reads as TGTGCCAGTAGTCTTACAGGGAGCTCCTACAATGAGCAGTTCTTC. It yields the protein CASSLTGSSYNEQFF.

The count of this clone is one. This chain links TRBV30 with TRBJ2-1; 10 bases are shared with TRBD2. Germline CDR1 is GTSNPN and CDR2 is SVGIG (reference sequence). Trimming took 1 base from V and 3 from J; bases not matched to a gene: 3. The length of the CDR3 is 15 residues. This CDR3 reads CAWSGLAGVYNEQFF. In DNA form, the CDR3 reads TGTGCCTGGAGTGGGCTAGCGGGAGTCTACAATGAGCAGTTCTTC. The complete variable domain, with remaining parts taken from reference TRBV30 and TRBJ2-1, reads SQTIHQWPATLVQPVGSPLSLECTVEGTSNPNLYWYRQAAGRGLQLLFYSVGIGQISSEVPQNLSASRPQDRQFILSSKKLLLSDSGFYLCAWSGLAGVYNEQFFGPGTRLTVL.

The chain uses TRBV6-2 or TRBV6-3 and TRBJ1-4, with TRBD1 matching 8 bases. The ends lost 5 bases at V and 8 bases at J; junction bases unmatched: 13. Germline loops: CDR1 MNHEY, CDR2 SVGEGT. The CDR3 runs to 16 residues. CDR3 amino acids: CASSLLGTGEEEKLFF. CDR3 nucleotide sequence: TGTGCCAGCAGTCTATTGGGGACAGGAGAAGAGGAAAAACTGTTTTTT.

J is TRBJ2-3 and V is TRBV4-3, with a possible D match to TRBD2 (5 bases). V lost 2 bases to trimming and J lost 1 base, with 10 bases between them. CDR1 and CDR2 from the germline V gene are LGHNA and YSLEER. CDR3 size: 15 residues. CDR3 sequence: CASSQTGVGTDTQYF. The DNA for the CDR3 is TGCGCCAGCAGCCAAACCGGGGTGGGCACAGATACGCAGTATTTT.

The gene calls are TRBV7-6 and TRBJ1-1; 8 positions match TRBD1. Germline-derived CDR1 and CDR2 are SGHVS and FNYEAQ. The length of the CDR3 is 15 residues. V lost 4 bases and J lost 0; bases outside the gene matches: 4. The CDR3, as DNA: TGTGCCAGCAGCTCCAGACAGGGGATGAACACTGAAGCTTTCTTT. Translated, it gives CASSSRQGMNTEAFF.

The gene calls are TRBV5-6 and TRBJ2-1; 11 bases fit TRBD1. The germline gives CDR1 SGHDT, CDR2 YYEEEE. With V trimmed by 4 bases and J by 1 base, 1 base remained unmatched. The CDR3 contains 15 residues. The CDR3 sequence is CASSRDRGSYNEQFF. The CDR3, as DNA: TGTGCCAGCAGCCGGGACAGGGGGTCCTACAATGAGCAGTTCTTC.

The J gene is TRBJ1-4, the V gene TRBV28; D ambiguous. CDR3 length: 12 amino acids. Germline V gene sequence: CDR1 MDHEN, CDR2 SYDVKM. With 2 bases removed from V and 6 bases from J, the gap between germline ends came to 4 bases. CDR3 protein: CASSLRDEKLFF. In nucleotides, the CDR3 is TGTGCCAGCAGTTTACGGGATGAAAAACTGTTTTTT.

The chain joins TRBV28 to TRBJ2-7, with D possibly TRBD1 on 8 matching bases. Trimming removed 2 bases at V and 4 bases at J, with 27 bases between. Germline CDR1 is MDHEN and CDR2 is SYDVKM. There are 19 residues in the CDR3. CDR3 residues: CASSLEGRWGGQGGYEQYF. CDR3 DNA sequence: TGTGCCAGCAGTTTAGAAGGACGCTGGGGAGGACAGGGAGGGTACGAGCAGTACTTC.

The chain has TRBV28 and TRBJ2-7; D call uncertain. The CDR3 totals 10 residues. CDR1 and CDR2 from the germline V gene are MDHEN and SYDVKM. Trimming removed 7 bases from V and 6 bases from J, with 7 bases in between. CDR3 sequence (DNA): TGTGCCAGCAAGACAAGCGAGCAGTACTTC. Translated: CASKTSEQYF.

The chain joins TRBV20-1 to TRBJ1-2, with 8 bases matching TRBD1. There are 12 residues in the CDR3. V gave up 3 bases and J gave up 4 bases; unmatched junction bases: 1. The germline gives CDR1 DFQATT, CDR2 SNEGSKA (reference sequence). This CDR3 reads CSASGTGYGYTF. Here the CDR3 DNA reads TGCAGTGCTAGTGGGACAGGCTATGGCTACACCTTC.

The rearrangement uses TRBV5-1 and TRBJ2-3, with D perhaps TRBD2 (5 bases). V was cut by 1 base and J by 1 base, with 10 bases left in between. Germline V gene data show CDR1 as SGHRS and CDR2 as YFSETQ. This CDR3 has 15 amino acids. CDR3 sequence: CASSLSSGGTDTQYF. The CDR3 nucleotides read TGCGCCAGCAGCTTGTCCTCCGGGGGCACAGATACGCAGTATTTT.

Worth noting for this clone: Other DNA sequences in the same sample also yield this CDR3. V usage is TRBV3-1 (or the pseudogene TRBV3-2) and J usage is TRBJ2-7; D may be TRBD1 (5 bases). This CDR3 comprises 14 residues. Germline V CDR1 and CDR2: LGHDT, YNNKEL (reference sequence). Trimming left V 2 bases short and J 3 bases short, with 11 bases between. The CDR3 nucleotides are TGTGCCAGCAGCCAAAGCAGGGTCGTCTACGAGCAGTACTTC. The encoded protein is CASSQSRVVYEQYF.

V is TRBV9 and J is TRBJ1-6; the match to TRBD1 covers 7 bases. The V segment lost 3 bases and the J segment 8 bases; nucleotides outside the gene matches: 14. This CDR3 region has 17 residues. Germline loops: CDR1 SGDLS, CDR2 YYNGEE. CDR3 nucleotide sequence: TGTGCCAGCAGCGGACATTTTGACAGGGCCGAAGATTCACCCCTCCACTTT. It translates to CASSGHFDRAEDSPLHF.

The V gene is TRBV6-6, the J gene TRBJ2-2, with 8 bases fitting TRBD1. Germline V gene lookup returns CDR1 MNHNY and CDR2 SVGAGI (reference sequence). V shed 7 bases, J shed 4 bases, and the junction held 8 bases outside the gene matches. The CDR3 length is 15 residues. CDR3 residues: CASKARTGSTGELFF. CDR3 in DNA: TGTGCCAGCAAGGCTCGGACAGGGAGCACCGGGGAGCTGTTTTTT.